This T cell receptor beta chain was sequenced during a study of T cells in Graves' hyperthyroidism and ophthalmopathy. What was amplified from RNA transcripts were TCR beta CDR3 regions. The TCR CDR3 was amplified in a first-round RT-PCR using the HTBI primer set. TCRdb ran MiXCR on the multiplex PCR reads and lists one entry per CDR3 protein. The table shows around 450,000 distinct CDR3 sequences, with more than 15% occurring only once. Germline loops: CDR1 LNHDA, CDR2 SQIVND (reference sequence). The CDR3 is made up of 15 amino acids. Trimming took off 5 bases at V and 3 bases at J, with 14 bases between the two ends. Calling Graves' hyperthyroidism stable meant ophthalmopathy did not progress within 18 months. The hyperthyroidism was newly diagnosed and had lasted under 2 months; the patients were aged 18 to 65. Diagnostic assessment was based on clinical symptoms, serum thyroxine and TRAb, thyroid ultrasound and orbital computed tomography. Source material for PBMCs was more than 9.5 ml fresh peripheral blood.

Sequencing was performed on blood. The chain has TRBV19 and TRBJ1-5, with a possible D match to TRBD1 (6 bases). This clonotype originated in a woman aged 18-29 years with Graves' hyperthyroidism. The CDR3 loop is CASSFSGAANQPQHF. DNA for the CDR3: TGTGCCAGTAGTTTTTCAGGGGCGGCCAATCAGCCCCAGCATTTT.